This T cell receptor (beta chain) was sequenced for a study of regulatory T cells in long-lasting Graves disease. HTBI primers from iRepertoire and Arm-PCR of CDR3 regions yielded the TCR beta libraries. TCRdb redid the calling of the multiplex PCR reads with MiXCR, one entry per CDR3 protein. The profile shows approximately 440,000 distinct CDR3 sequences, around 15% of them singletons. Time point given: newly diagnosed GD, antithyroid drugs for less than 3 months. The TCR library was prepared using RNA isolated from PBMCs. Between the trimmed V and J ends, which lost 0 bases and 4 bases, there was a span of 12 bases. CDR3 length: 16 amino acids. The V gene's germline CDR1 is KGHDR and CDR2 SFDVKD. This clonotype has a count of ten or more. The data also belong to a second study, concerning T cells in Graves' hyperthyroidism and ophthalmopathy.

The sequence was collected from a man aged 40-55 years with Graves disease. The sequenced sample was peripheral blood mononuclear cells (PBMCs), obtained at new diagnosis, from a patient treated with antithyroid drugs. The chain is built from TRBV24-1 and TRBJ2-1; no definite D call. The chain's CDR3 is CATSDLVAGSYNEQFF. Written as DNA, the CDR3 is TGTGCCACCAGTGATTTGGTGGCAGGTAGTTACAATGAGCAGTTCTTC.